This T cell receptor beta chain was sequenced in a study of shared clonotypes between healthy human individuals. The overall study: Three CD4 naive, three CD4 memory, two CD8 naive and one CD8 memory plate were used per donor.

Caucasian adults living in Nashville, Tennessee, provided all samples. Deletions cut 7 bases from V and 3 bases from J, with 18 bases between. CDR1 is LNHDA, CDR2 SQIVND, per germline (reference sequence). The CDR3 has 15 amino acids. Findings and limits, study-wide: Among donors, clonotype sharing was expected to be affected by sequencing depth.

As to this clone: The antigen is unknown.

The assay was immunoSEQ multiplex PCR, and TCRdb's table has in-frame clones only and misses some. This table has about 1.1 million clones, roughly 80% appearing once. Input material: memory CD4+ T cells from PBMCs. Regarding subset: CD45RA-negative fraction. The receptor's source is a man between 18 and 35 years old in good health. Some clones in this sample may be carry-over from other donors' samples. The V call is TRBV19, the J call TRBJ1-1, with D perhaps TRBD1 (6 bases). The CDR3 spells CASIRFTGRDTEAFF. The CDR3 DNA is TGTGCCAGTATCCGGTTCACAGGGAGAGACACTGAAGCTTTCTTT.